Given below is one T cell receptor (beta chain) in context. The count of this clone is one. The clone's antigen remains unknown. No much larger clone is present one base from it, and per-base qualities are unavailable. The immunoSEQ Assay, a bias-controlled multiplex PCR, was used to amplify TCRbeta CDR3 regions from genomic DNA. Under the source paper's analysis protocol: The number of nucleated cells in each sample was estimated from the amplification of reference gene primers within the assay. To quantify the absolute abundance of each unique TCRbeta CDR3 rearrangement, sequence reads were collapsed and filtered. For each sample, productive Simpson clonality was calculated as the square root of Simpson's diversity index across productive rearrangements. The table was pulled from immuneACCESS by TCRdb, which kept in-frame rearrangements only. Such tables lose some clones; where checked, under half of the loss comes from unresolved V genes, and the rest has no known cause. V, J and clone size are those of that table, while D and trimming were read from the DNA. The table for this sample lists 250,000 to 300,000 clones; 75% to 90% of them were counted only once. The ten largest clonotypes hold about 4.6% of the sample.

The collaborating institutions used their own protocols to collect whole blood in K2EDTA tubes. For TCRbeta analysis, collaborator samples were shipped as frozen whole blood, as isolated PBMCs, or as DNA extracted from either sample type. The sample originates from a study of blood T cell repertoires in COVID-19 (dated by TCRdb to the early 2020s). General notes on the study: Samples covering the acute and convalescent phases of COVID-19 were provided by collaborators in the United States, Italy and Spain. The material from the prospective study consisted of cDNA or gDNA derived from T cells, B-cell-depleted T cells, or PBMCs. The dataset comprised deeply sampled blood TCRbeta repertoires from subjects exposed to, actively infected with, or recovered from COVID-19. The repertoires were made available in a free public database intended to serve as a resource for research on the immune response to SARS-CoV-2. The samples were drawn from two sources: the first 160 participants of the ongoing ImmuneRACE study, and 1,000 to 1,500 subjects contributed by 6 global collaborators. Nearly every sample came with metadata listing a de-identified subject ID, COVID-19 status, age in years and sex. Where HLA class I and class II types were available, the types were taken from metadata supplied by the sample provider, not from assay-based typing. What the study reported, not specific to this receptor: Clinical and demographic metadata were provided uncurated, with the amount varying by source and participant.

Looking up the germline V gene (reference sequence) yields CDR1 LGHDT and CDR2 YNNKEL. V is cut back by 0 bases and J by 0 bases, with 5 bases in the junction unmatched. The CDR3 runs 18 amino acids, cysteine and phenylalanine included. Only the CDR3 DNA stays, 54 bases, in frame from base 1. The TCR was taken from a man aged 40-49 years with acute or convalescent COVID-19. Rearrangement joined TRBV3-1 (or the pseudogene TRBV3-2) to TRBJ2-6; 7 nucleotides in the junction match TRBD1. Sequenced input: peripheral blood. The bases read TGTGCCAGCAGCCAAGAGCTAAGGGGGCTCTCTGGGGCCAACGTCCTGACTTTC. It specifies CASSQELRGLSGANVLTF.